The rows below give T cell receptor beta chains drawn from one sample of a study of blood T cell repertoires in COVID-19. Sequencing used immunoSEQ multiplex PCR; TCRdb keeps in-frame clones, though not all of them. The sample has 30,000 to 45,000 clones, around four fifths seen once; the top ten hold about an eighth. The sequenced sample consisted of peripheral blood. The source is a human donor in a cohort sampled during active COVID-19. Each CDR3 is given with its conserved first and last residue. D genes are given only for firm matches. Not every row has a clone size; where given, it reads once, few, many or a size class.

J gene,D gene,clone size,V gene,CDR3 protein,CDR3 DNA
TRBJ1-5,TRBD1,NA,TRBV27,CASSFRQGFGNQPQHF,TGTGCCAGCAGTTTTCGACAGGGGTTTGGCAATCAGCCCCAGCATTTT
TRBJ1-4,NA,NA,TRBV7-2,CASSLAGSNEKLFF,TGTGCCAGCAGCTTGGCAGGGTCTAATGAAAAACTGTTTTTT
TRBJ2-6,NA,NA,TRBV14,CASSPSGSGANVLTF,TGTGCCAGCAGCCCCTCGGGAAGTGGGGCCAACGTCCTGACTTTC
TRBJ1-5,NA,NA,TRBV7-3,CASSLTRRVGNQPQHF,TGTGCCAGCAGCTTAACCCGACGGGTCGGCAATCAGCCCCAGCATTTT
TRBJ1-2,NA,once,TRBV6-6,CASSFDSLYGYTF,TGTGCCAGCAGTTTTGACAGCCTCTATGGCTACACCTTC
TRBJ1-1,NA,NA,TRBV5-1,CASSIDRLGNTEAFF,TGCGCCAGCAGCATAGACAGGCTAGGGAACACTGAAGCTTTCTTT
TRBJ2-5,TRBD1,NA,TRBV24-1,CATSDPQGAGRETQYF,TGTGCCACCAGTGATCCACAGGGGGCGGGTCGAGAGACCCAGTACTTC
TRBJ2-7,TRBD1,NA,TRBV19,CASSQNRGASYEQYF,TGTGCCAGTAGTCAAAACAGGGGGGCCTCCTACGAGCAGTACTTC
TRBJ1-1,NA,NA,TRBV18,CASSPAGISNTEAFF,TGTGCCAGCTCACCTGCAGGAATCAGCAACACTGAAGCTTTCTTT
TRBJ1-5,NA,NA,TRBV2,CASKGRDLSNQPQHF,TGTGCCAGCAAAGGCCGGGACTTAAGCAATCAGCCCCAGCATTTT
TRBJ2-3,NA,NA,TRBV5-1,CASSRDGGAPDTQYF,TGCGCCAGCAGCCGAGATGGGGGGGCACCCGATACGCAGTATTTT
TRBJ2-2,NA,NA,TRBV3-1/TRBV3-2,CASSQGDTTGELFF,TGTGCCAGCAGCCAAGGAGACACCACCGGGGAGCTGTTTTTT
TRBJ2-3,NA,NA,TRBV3-1/TRBV3-2,CASSQVGFWTTSTDTQYF,TGTGCCAGCAGCCAAGTAGGATTTTGGACAACTAGCACAGATACGCAGTATTTT
TRBJ1-1,NA,NA,TRBV10-1,CASRPGPPPENTEAFF,TGCGCCAGCCGACCAGGCCCCCCCCCGGAGAACACTGAAGCTTTCTTT
TRBJ2-5,TRBD2,NA,TRBV3-1/TRBV3-2,CASSQNGLAEETQYF,TGTGCCAGCAGCCAAAACGGACTAGCGGAAGAGACCCAGTACTTC
TRBJ1-1,TRBD1,NA,TRBV19,CASRPSGTGWTEAFF,TGTGCCAGTAGGCCTTCCGGGACAGGGTGGACTGAAGCTTTCTTT
TRBJ1-6,NA,NA,TRBV25-1,CASRGVRGHNSPLHF,TGTGCCAGCAGGGGAGTCAGGGGTCATAATTCACCCCTCCACTTT
TRBJ2-7,NA,NA,TRBV6-1,CASSEHSLSYEQYF,TGTGCCAGCAGTGAACACAGTCTCTCCTACGAGCAGTACTTC
TRBJ1-1,TRBD1,NA,TRBV7-2,CASSTRTGTEAFF,TGTGCCAGCAGCACCCGGACAGGGACTGAAGCTTTCTTT
TRBJ2-1,NA,few,TRBV4-3,CASSQRTVGYEQFF,TGCGCCAGCAGCCAACGGACAGTCGGATATGAGCAGTTCTTC
TRBJ1-6,NA,NA,TRBV7-8,CASSKMVAGANSPLHF,TGTGCCAGCAGCAAGATGGTTGCGGGGGCAAATTCACCCCTCCACTTT
TRBJ2-1,TRBD1,once,TRBV6-2/TRBV6-3,CASSYRGLKMNEQFF,TGTGCCAGCAGTTACAGGGGGCTGAAGATGAATGAGCAGTTCTTC
TRBJ2-1,TRBD1,NA,TRBV7-3,CASSHRDRVYYNEQFF,TGTGCCAGCAGCCACCGGGACAGGGTCTACTACAATGAGCAGTTCTTC
TRBJ1-1,NA,NA,TRBV28,CASSSFTEAFF,TGTGCCAGCAGTTCATTCACTGAAGCTTTCTTT
TRBJ2-7,TRBD2,few,TRBV3-1/TRBV3-2,CASRTGGGEQYF,TGTGCCAGCAGGACTGGGGGGGGCGAGCAGTACTTC
TRBJ1-5,NA,few,TRBV6-6,CASSLRGMEPQHF,TGTGCCAGCAGTCTAAGGGGAATGGAGCCCCAGCATTTT
TRBJ2-1,TRBD2,few,TRBV27,CASSYILAANEQFF,TGTGCCAGCAGTTACATACTAGCGGCGAATGAGCAGTTCTTC
TRBJ2-3,TRBD2,NA,TRBV6-1,CASSEARLAGGSTDTQYF,TGTGCCAGCAGTGAAGCGCGACTAGCGGGGGGGAGCACAGATACGCAGTATTTT
TRBJ2-2,NA,medium-sized,TRBV6-2/TRBV6-3,CASSYVVRLGGELFF,TGTGCCAGCAGTTACGTAGTGCGGTTGGGCGGGGAGCTGTTTTTT
TRBJ1-1,NA,NA,TRBV30,CAQGREKAFF,TGTGCCCAGGGGCGGGAGAAAGCTTTCTTT
TRBJ1-1,NA,NA,TRBV5-1,CASMTRENTEAFF,TGCGCCAGTATGACCAGGGAAAACACTGAAGCTTTCTTT
TRBJ1-2,TRBD1,NA,TRBV5-5,CASSFPDRRNGYTF,TGTGCCAGCAGCTTCCCGGACAGGCGCAATGGCTACACCTTC
TRBJ1-4,NA,NA,TRBV9,CASSPRLGSNEKLFF,TGTGCCAGCAGCCCCCGACTCGGCAGTAATGAAAAACTGTTTTTT
TRBJ1-5,TRBD1,NA,TRBV5-1,CASGGRTGYNQPQHF,TGCGCCAGCGGGGGTCGGACAGGTTACAATCAGCCCCAGCATTTT
TRBJ1-3,NA,NA,TRBV7-2,CASFPQGWPGNTIYF,TGTGCCAGCTTTCCCCAGGGCTGGCCTGGAAACACCATATATTTT
TRBJ2-1,TRBD1,NA,TRBV29-1,CSAGSGTVGYNEQFF,TGCAGCGCTGGTTCCGGGACAGTGGGCTACAATGAGCAGTTCTTC
TRBJ2-3,TRBD2,NA,TRBV28,CASRGGLADTQYF,TGTGCCAGCAGGGGGGGGTTGGCAGATACGCAGTATTTT
TRBJ1-1,TRBD1,NA,TRBV9,CASTRTGGKNTEAFF,TGTGCCAGCACCAGGACAGGGGGCAAGAACACTGAAGCTTTCTTT
TRBJ1-2,NA,NA,TRBV7-9,CASSHDAGRSNYGYTF,TGTGCCAGCAGCCACGACGCAGGAAGATCTAACTATGGCTACACCTTC
TRBJ2-7,TRBD1,NA,TRBV4-2,CASSQGAGTGVYEQYF,TGTGCCAGCAGCCAAGGGGCGGGGACAGGGGTCTACGAGCAGTACTTC
TRBJ1-5,NA,NA,TRBV6-1,CASSEVGASNQPQHF,TGTGCCAGCAGTGAAGTAGGGGCCAGCAATCAGCCCCAGCATTTT
TRBJ1-5,TRBD1,NA,TRBV6-5,CASSSGQGGNQPQHF,TGTGCCAGCAGTTCGGGACAGGGGGGCAATCAGCCCCAGCATTTT
TRBJ1-4,TRBD1,NA,TRBV7-2,CASSLGGDRVGEKLFF,TGTGCCAGCAGCTTAGGAGGGGACAGGGTGGGAGAAAAACTGTTTTTT
TRBJ1-4,TRBD1,NA,TRBV5-1,CASSWTGTGDEKLFF,TGCGCCAGCAGCTGGACCGGGACAGGGGATGAAAAACTGTTTTTT
TRBJ1-2,TRBD1,once,TRBV7-2,CASSSGPDPFVTGNSYTF,TGTGCCAGCAGCTCTGGCCCCGACCCCTTTGTGACAGGGAATTCCTACACCTTC
TRBJ2-7,TRBD2,NA,TRBV30,CALDGPGLAGYEQYF,TGTGCCCTGGACGGCCCGGGGCTAGCGGGGTACGAGCAGTACTTC
TRBJ2-3,NA,NA,TRBV24-1,CATSDRGSSTDTQYF,TGTGCCACCAGTGACCGGGGGAGTAGCACAGATACGCAGTATTTT
TRBJ2-3,NA,NA,TRBV7-2,CASSLATARVDTQYF,TGTGCCAGCAGCTTAGCGACGGCGCGGGTTGATACGCAGTATTTT
TRBJ2-5,NA,NA,TRBV3-1/TRBV3-2,CASSGGAGETQYF,TGTGCCAGCTCTGGGGGGGCCGGGGAGACCCAGTACTTC
TRBJ2-6,TRBD1,NA,TRBV5-1,CASSFYGGTGLSGANVLTF,TGCGCCAGCAGCTTCTACGGAGGGACAGGGCTTTCTGGGGCCAACGTCCTGACTTTC
TRBJ2-1,NA,NA,TRBV4-3,CASSQDIPGGYNEQFF,TGCGCCAGCAGCCAAGACATCCCCGGGGGCTACAATGAGCAGTTCTTC
TRBJ1-1,NA,NA,TRBV23-1,CANKGFPEAFF,TGCGCCAATAAGGGGTTTCCTGAAGCTTTCTTT
TRBJ1-2,TRBD1,NA,TRBV5-4,CASSRGSGQGDYGYTF,TGTGCCAGCAGCAGGGGGAGTGGACAGGGGGACTATGGCTACACCTTC
TRBJ1-1,NA,few,TRBV7-9,CASSDRIYTEAFF,TGTGCCAGCAGCGACAGGATTTACACTGAAGCTTTCTTT
TRBJ1-2,NA,few,TRBV20-1,CSAPGDGYTF,TGCAGTGCTCCGGGGGATGGCTACACCTTC